A selection of T cell receptor beta chains follows, all from one sample in a study of type 1 regulatory T cells. TCRdb redid the calling of the reads with MiXCR, one entry per CDR3 protein. The data contain about 97,000 distinct CDR3 sequences, 25% to 40% of them singletons. Sample: CD4+ T cells, either the whole sample or a sorted fraction (not recorded which). The receptors originated from a human donor in good health. CDR3s include the opening cysteine and the closing phenylalanine or tryptophan. The order of the fields is clone size, J gene, D gene, V gene, CDR3 DNA, CDR3 protein. A D gene is named only where the DNA matches it firmly. For some rows the clone size is stated as once, few or many, or as a class when expanded; others skip it.

>NA|TRBJ2-5|TRBD2|TRBV9
TGTGCCAGCAGCCATCAAGGGACTAGCTTGGCAGAGACCCAGTACTTC
CASSHQGTSLAETQYF
>NA|TRBJ2-5|TRBD2|TRBV5-1
TGCGCCAGCAGCTCGTATCGGGGGACTAGCGGTCTATCCGCCAAAGAGACCCAGTACTTC
CASSSYRGTSGLSAKETQYF
>NA|TRBJ2-3|TRBD1|TRBV11-2
TGTGCCAGCAGCTTGGGACAGGGGCCAAGCACAGATACGCAGTATTTT
CASSLGQGPSTDTQYF
>NA|TRBJ2-7|TRBD2|TRBV19
TGTGCCAGTAGTCCCCAGGTACTAGCGGGAGGGCCTACGCGGGAGCAGTACTTC
CASSPQVLAGGPTREQYF
>NA|TRBJ2-7|NA|TRBV5-1
TGCGCCAGCAGCTGGGCGGGTTTGGGAGTCCTTTACGAGCAGTACTTC
CASSWAGLGVLYEQYF
>NA|TRBJ2-3|NA|TRBV2
TGTGCCAGCAGTGCTCTCAGGAACACAGATACGCAGTATTTT
CASSALRNTDTQYF
>NA|TRBJ2-5|TRBD1|TRBV5-1
TGCGCCAGCAGCTTGCAGGGGGAAGAGACCCAGTACTTC
CASSLQGEETQYF
>NA|TRBJ2-1|NA|TRBV6-1
TGTGCCAGCAGTGACATAGGGGGCTCCTACAATGAGCAGTTCTTC
CASSDIGGSYNEQFF
>few|TRBJ2-3|NA|TRBV11-2
TGTGCCAGCAGTGCGGGGCGGGCCTTCCGTAGCACAGATACGCAGTATTTT
CASSAGRAFRSTDTQYF
>few|TRBJ1-4|NA|TRBV12-3/TRBV12-4
TGTGCCAGCAGTTTTGGACAGAATGAAAAACTGTTTTTT
CASSFGQNEKLFF
>few|TRBJ2-7|NA|TRBV7-9
TGTGCCAGCAGCTTAGCGGGAGTTACCTACGAGCAGTACTTC
CASSLAGVTYEQYF
>NA|TRBJ1-1|NA|TRBV7-9
TGTGCCAGCAGCTTCACCCCCCCGGACACTGAAGCTTTCTTT
CASSFTPPDTEAFF
>NA|TRBJ2-1|NA|TRBV28
TGTGCCAGCAGTTTATCCCTGGTAGGGTACAATGAGCAGTTCTTC
CASSLSLVGYNEQFF
>NA|TRBJ2-4|NA|TRBV7-3
TGTGCCAGCAGCTTAGCTGGGGCCGGCAAAAACATTCAGTACTTC
CASSLAGAGKNIQYF
>few|TRBJ2-1|NA|TRBV7-9
TGTGCCAGCAGCTTAACGGGGGCCCTCCCCAATGAGCAGTTCTTC
CASSLTGALPNEQFF
>few|TRBJ2-6|NA|TRBV7-2
TGTGCCAGCAGCGCGCGATTTGAGGACTCTGGGGCCAACGTCCTGACTTTC
CASSARFEDSGANVLTF
>NA|TRBJ1-4|TRBD1|TRBV20-1
TGCAGTGCGGATACAGGGGGCGGTAATGAAAAACTGTTTTTT
CSADTGGGNEKLFF
>NA|TRBJ1-2|TRBD1|TRBV18
TGTGCCAGCTCACCAGGGACAGGGGGTCACTATGGCTACACCTTC
CASSPGTGGHYGYTF
>NA|TRBJ2-1|TRBD2|TRBV28
TGTGCCAGCAGTCACATACCCGGGACTAGCGGGAGGGCCGATCAGTTCTTC
CASSHIPGTSGRADQFF
>few|TRBJ2-3|NA|TRBV10-3
TGTGCCAGCGGGGCTGATACGCAGTATTTT
CASGADTQYF
>NA|TRBJ2-5|NA|TRBV7-2
TGTGCCAGCAGCCCCAGACTAGAGGGAGGCCAGTACTTC
CASSPRLEGGQYF
>NA|TRBJ1-5|NA|TRBV24-1
TGTGCCACCAATCCGCCCGGGGGGCGCCGGGATAGCAATCAGCCCCAGCATTTT
CATNPPGGRRDSNQPQHF
>NA|TRBJ2-1|TRBD1|TRBV19
TGTGCCAGTACTGATACACCGGGACAGGGGGGCAATGAGCAGTTCTTC
CASTDTPGQGGNEQFF
>NA|TRBJ1-1|NA|TRBV11-2
TGTGCCAGCAGGAGAGGGACTGAGAACACTGAAGCTTTCTTT
CASRRGTENTEAFF
>NA|TRBJ2-2|NA|TRBV4-1
TGCGCCAGCAGCCAAGAAGGACTGTCGAACACCGGGGAGCTGTTTTTT
CASSQEGLSNTGELFF
>few|TRBJ2-2|TRBD2|TRBV13
TGTGCCAGCAGCCGGGGAGGGACCACCGGGGAGCTGTTTTTT
CASSRGGTTGELFF
>NA|TRBJ2-1|TRBD1|TRBV24-1
TGTGCCACCAGTGCCTCGGACAGGGTGGGCAATGAGCAGTTCTTC
CATSASDRVGNEQFF
>NA|TRBJ2-7|NA|TRBV5-1
TGCGCCAGCAGACCAGTTGAGGGAGGAGGCGAGCAGTACTTC
CASRPVEGGGEQYF
>NA|TRBJ2-7|TRBD1|TRBV20-1
TGCAGTGCAACGACAGGGGGCGAGGACGAGCAGTACTTC
CSATTGGEDEQYF
>NA|TRBJ1-1|NA|TRBV12-3/TRBV12-4
TGTGCCAGCGCCGGGACCGCTATCACTGAAGCTTTCTTT
CASAGTAITEAFF
>NA|TRBJ2-5|TRBD2|TRBV9
TGTGCCAGCAGCGTAGGACTAGCGGGATGGGATGGAGAGACCCAGTACTTC
CASSVGLAGWDGETQYF
>NA|TRBJ1-3|NA|TRBV19
TGTGCCAGTAGTATCGCCGGGGGTGGAAACACCATATATTTT
CASSIAGGGNTIYF
>few|TRBJ2-7|TRBD2|TRBV5-1
TGCGCCAGCAGCGAAAATAGCGGGGGGTACTACGAGCAGTACTTC
CASSENSGGYYEQYF
>few|TRBJ2-7|TRBD2|TRBV29-1
TGCAGCGTTGATTTAGCGGGAGGGCCGTCCTACGAGCAGTACTTC
CSVDLAGGPSYEQYF
>NA|TRBJ1-5|NA|TRBV5-5
TGTGCCAGCAGCGCCCGGGGGGGTAGGGATAGCAATCAGCCCCAGCATTTT
CASSARGGRDSNQPQHF
>NA|TRBJ1-5|NA|TRBV19
TGTGCCAGTAGTACGACCGGGACGATACTATCCAATCAGCCCCAGCATTTT
CASSTTGTILSNQPQHF
>NA|TRBJ2-1|NA|TRBV7-6
TGTGCCAGCAGCTCCCGGTTCAGAGCCTACAATGAGCAGTTCTTC
CASSSRFRAYNEQFF
>NA|TRBJ2-1|NA|TRBV4-1
TGCGCCAGCAGCCAAAGCTCGATCGGAATCTCCTACAATGAGCAGTTCTTC
CASSQSSIGISYNEQFF
>few|TRBJ2-7|TRBD1|TRBV29-1
TGCAGCGTTAACGACAGGGGCGAGCAGTACTTC
CSVNDRGEQYF
>NA|TRBJ2-2|NA|TRBV12-3/TRBV12-4
TGTGCCAGCAGTTTTGAGACTAGTACCGGGGAGCTGTTTTTT
CASSFETSTGELFF
>NA|TRBJ2-1|TRBD2|TRBV12-3/TRBV12-4
TGTGCCAGCAGTTTTGCTAGCGGTTCATGGGGGCAGTTCTTC
CASSFASGSWGQFF
>NA|TRBJ1-5|NA|TRBV2
TGTGCCAGCAGCGAGGGCCCCAATCAGCCCCAGCATTTT
CASSEGPNQPQHF